This T cell receptor beta chain was sequenced for a study of Graves' ophthalmopathy and Graves' hyperthyroidism. Amplification of TCR beta CDR3 regions used RNA transcripts. RT-PCR with HTBI primers came first, then second-round multiplex PCR. Each CDR3 protein gets one entry after TCRdb re-called the multiplex PCR reads with MiXCR. This sample yields 620,000 or so distinct CDR3 sequences, of which about 24% are seen a single time; around 6.9% belongs to the top ten. This clonotype was detected many times. As yet, its antigen is unknown. Hyperthyroidism cases were recent diagnoses of under 2 months' duration in people aged 18 to 65. Notes on the study in general: Detected in blood as well were most expanded thyroid clonotypes with frequency above 0.001.

V was trimmed by 6 bases and J by 9 bases, leaving 6 bases between them. Germline V gives CDR1 DFQATT, CDR2 SNEGSKA (reference sequence). The CDR3 consists of 10 residues. The chain employs TRBV20-1 and TRBJ1-6, with D unclear. The clonotype originates from a woman aged 18 to 35 with stable Graves' hyperthyroidism. Some clones in this sample may be carry-over from other donors' samples. The sample taken for sequencing was peripheral blood. The CDR3 DNA sequence: TGCAGTGCAACAACTTCACCCCTCCACTTT. Translated, it gives CSATTSPLHF.